A selection of T cell receptor beta chains follows, all from one sample in a study of blood T cell repertoires in COVID-19. Assay used: immunoSEQ multiplex PCR; TCRdb lists only in-frame clones, some missing. Of roughly 98,000 clones listed, around four fifths were seen once; the top ten hold approximately 13%. The sequenced sample was peripheral blood. These receptors originate from a human donor in a cohort sampled during active COVID-19. Both conserved end residues are part of each CDR3. Fields, in order: CDR3 protein, V gene, J gene.

CASRRDSRIGEQYF	TRBV6-5	TRBJ2-7
CASSFDRDQPQHF	TRBV5-5	TRBJ1-5
CASSLDGGSYNEQFF	TRBV5-4	TRBJ2-1
CASSKGVSNQPQHF	TRBV9	TRBJ1-5
CSASRQENYEQYF	TRBV20-1	TRBJ2-7
CASSQDQAGPGTQYF	TRBV4-1	TRBJ2-3
CASSLVSRGEAFF	TRBV5-1	TRBJ1-1
CATRGQNYEQYF	TRBV24-1	TRBJ2-7
CASNPKGWPGNTIYF	TRBV5-8	TRBJ1-3
CASSLYPGVNYGYTF	TRBV5-8	TRBJ1-2
CASSLVTGGMATEAFF	TRBV7-8	TRBJ1-1
CASRSYRVNGYTF	TRBV19	TRBJ1-2
CASSWRLAGDTDTQYF	TRBV7-2	TRBJ2-3
CASSGGRQGNTEAFF	TRBV5-1	TRBJ1-1
CASSPKGTGASNEKLFF	TRBV7-3	TRBJ1-4
CASRPRGSFLETQYF	TRBV7-8	TRBJ2-5
CASKQARDTTLEQYF	TRBV2	TRBJ2-7
CASSFGAGLNYGYTF	TRBV27	TRBJ1-2
CASSVSTSGGAGTDTQYF	TRBV9	TRBJ2-3
CASSSRGQGYGYTF	TRBV5-5	TRBJ1-2
CASSFAGARGYTF	TRBV27	TRBJ1-2
CASRREVEKLFF	TRBV12-3/TRBV12-4	TRBJ1-4
CASSLSGRGSTDTQYF	TRBV7-9	TRBJ2-3
CASSHTRQGRMHGYTF	TRBV4-1	TRBJ1-2
CASSPSGQGIGGMNTEAFF	TRBV3-1/TRBV3-2	TRBJ1-1
CASRRGRNQPQHF	TRBV19	TRBJ1-5